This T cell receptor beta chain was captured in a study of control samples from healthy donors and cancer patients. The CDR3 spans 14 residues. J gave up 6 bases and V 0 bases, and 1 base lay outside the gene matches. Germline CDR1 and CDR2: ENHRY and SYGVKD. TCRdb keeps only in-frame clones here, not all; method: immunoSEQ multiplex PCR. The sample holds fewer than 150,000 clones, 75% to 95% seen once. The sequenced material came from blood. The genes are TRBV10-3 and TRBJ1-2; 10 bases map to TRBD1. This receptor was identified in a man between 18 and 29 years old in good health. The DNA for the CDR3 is TGTGCCATCAGTGAGTCGGGGACAGGGGATGGCTACACCTTC. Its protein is CAISESGTGDGYTF.